This T cell receptor beta chain was identified during a study of shared clonotypes between healthy human individuals. Regarding the study as a whole: Roughly 5% of naive CD4 clonotypes were common to a handful of donors.

Concerning this clone: Antigen unknown.

V trimming: 6 bases; J trimming: 0 bases; junction bases outside the gene matches: 4. Per germline, CDR1 SQVTM and CDR2 ANQGSEA. This CDR3 contains 15 residues. TCRdb's copy holds only in-frame clones and misses some; the assay was immunoSEQ multiplex PCR. The table includes around 980,000 clones, 70% to 80% detected once. Material for sequencing was memory CD4+ T cells from PBMCs. Subset noted: CD45RA-negative fraction. V usage is TRBV29-1 and J usage is TRBJ2-6; 8 positions agree with TRBD1. The source is a man between 18 and 35 years old in good health. Some clones in this sample may be carry-over from other donors' samples. The DNA of the CDR3 is TGCAGCGTAGGACAGGGAATCTCTGGGGCCAACGTCCTGACTTTC. Its translation is CSVGQGISGANVLTF.